The sequence of this T cell receptor beta chain was determined in a study of neurological immune-mediated disorders. Findings and caveats of the study: Levels of TCR clonal expansion peaked in HTLV-1-associated myelopathy and reached their lowest in multiple sclerosis, under those of healthy controls. No sharing of CDR3 amino acid sequences was observed among expanded clones across subjects, suggesting private repertoires in all groups.

This clonotype was counted many times. The target antigen is unknown. The cDNA came from 5'RACE, which used 10-nucleotide random UMIs. Via MiXCR, TCRdb re-called the 5' RACE reads, giving one row per CDR3 protein. This sample yields approximately 46,000 distinct CDR3 sequences, of which about 9.4% are seen a single time; about 5.4% belongs to the top ten. Trimming removed 6 bases at V and 1 base at J, with 14 bases between. From germline, CDR1 is MNHEY and CDR2 SMNVEV (reference sequence). CDR3 length equals 15 residues. The origin of this receptor is a man in his 70s with HTLV-1-associated myelopathy (HAM/TSP). This chain joins TRBV27 and TRBJ2-3; D perhaps matches TRBD2 (6 bases). The sequencing input was PBMCs. The CDR3 sequence is CASSWRPGGTDTQYF. CDR3 coding DNA: TGTGCCAGCAGCTGGAGGCCGGGAGGCACAGATACGCAGTATTTT.